Sequencing of this T cell receptor beta chain was carried out in a study of T cells in localized non-small cell lung cancer. Concerning this clone itself: The antigen is undetermined. Other nucleotide sequences from this sample produce the same CDR3.

Sequencing was performed with immunoSEQ multiplex PCR; in TCRdb, only in-frame clones are kept and a portion is missing. Of about 36,000 clones in the sample, approximately 88% were seen once. The study's findings and limits: Appearing in adjacent lung were a median roughly 59 of the top 100 tumor clones.

With V trimmed by 3 bases and J by 5 bases, 4 bases remained unmatched. Germline V gene data show CDR1 as SGHRS and CDR2 as YFSETQ. This CDR3 has 13 amino acids. This TCR derives from a woman aged 40-70 years with stage I lung adenocarcinoma. Sample: peripheral blood, taken before any cancer treatment. V and J are TRBV5-1 and TRBJ1-2; TRBD1 matches at 7 bases. CDR3 bases: TGCGCCAGCAGCTCACGACAGGGATATGGCTACACCTTC. Translation: CASSSRQGYGYTF.